The sequence of this TCR beta chain was determined in a study of cytomegalovirus exposure and HLA in healthy donors. Study overall: Roughly 80 million unique TCRs from HLA-typed donors were held in an early data release. The study, taken as a whole, reports: Donors were assumed by presence/absence analyses to have roughly uniform sequencing depth.

Researchers ran the PCR with 60 Vbeta and 13 Jbeta primers. Source study methods: Around 11 million shared chains were among the about 80 million unique TCR beta chains that a later analysis counted. TCRdb's table, derived via immunoSEQ multiplex PCR, lists solely in-frame clones and lacks some. V and J calls and clone size are copied from that table; D and trimming were computed from the DNA. The repertoire holds around 170,000 clones, 75% to 90% seen once, with 0.8% in the top ten. This CDR3 is built from 12 residues. Trimming stripped 5 bases from V and 7 bases from J, with 11 bases between. Per germline, CDR1 SEHNR and CDR2 FQNEAQ (reference sequence). Comments on this clone: The antigen is undetermined.

Although they were nominally healthy when sampled, donors likely had unrecorded immune exposures. Sequenced input: PBMCs. The receptor was isolated from a woman aged 18-29 years in good health and CMV-seronegative. This chain uses TRBV7-9 with TRBJ1-2; possible D gene TRBD1, 5 bases. The CDR3 coding sequence is TGTGCCAGCAGCCTGACAGATGGTGGCTACACCTTC. This sequence encodes CASSLTDGGYTF.